This passage covers 17 T cell receptor beta chains from one sample sequenced in a study of blood T cell repertoires in COVID-19. The protocol was immunoSEQ multiplex PCR, while the TCRdb copy is restricted to in-frame clones and leaves out a portion. The data contain tens of thousands of clones, roughly 88% of them seen just once; the ten biggest clones take up 1.5% to 2.5%. The sample consisted of peripheral blood. These TCRs come from a man aged 30 to 39 with acute or convalescent COVID-19.

The chain uses TRBV6-2 or TRBV6-3 and TRBJ1-2; TRBD1 matches 7 bases. The ends lost 1 base at V and 2 bases at J; junction bases unmatched: 7. Germline assignment: CDR1 MNHEY and CDR2 SVGEGT. The CDR3 covers 16 residues. The CDR3 protein is CASSYWGQQLNYGYTF. The CDR3 nucleotides are TGTGCCAGCAGTTACTGGGGACAGCAGTTAAACTATGGCTACACCTTC.

The J gene is TRBJ2-3, the V gene TRBV30; possibly TRBD2 for D (5 bases). With 0 bases removed from V and 0 bases from J, the gap between germline ends came to 7 bases. CDR1 is GTSNPN and CDR2 is SVGIG in the germline V gene (reference sequence). The CDR3 is 14 amino acids. CDR3 sequence: CAWSVRTSTDTQYF. The CDR3 DNA reads as TGTGCCTGGAGTGTGAGGACTAGCACAGATACGCAGTATTTT.

The chain links TRBV6-2 or TRBV6-3 to TRBJ2-3; 11 bases align to TRBD2. The CDR3 runs 19 residues. Losses at the gene ends were 2 bases for V and 0 bases for J; bases not matched to a gene: 10. Germline loops: CDR1 MNHEY, CDR2 SVGEGT. As DNA, the CDR3 is TGTGCCAGCAGTTACCTTTTTGCGACTAGCGGGGTGAGCACAGATACGCAGTATTTT. Amino acids: CASSYLFATSGVSTDTQYF.

This clone was observed once. The genes are TRBV18 and TRBJ1-2, with TRBD1 identical over 8 bases. V trimming: 0 bases; J trimming: 6 bases; junction bases outside the gene matches: 3. The V gene's germline CDR1 is KGHSH and CDR2 LQKENI. CDR3 length: 14 amino acids. The CDR3 coding sequence is TGTGCCAGCTCACCACCTTCAGGGGGCCATGGCTACACCTTC. It specifies CASSPPSGGHGYTF.

This clone was found once. This chain's CDR3 is CASSPRKGQGHGYTF. CDR3 nucleotides: TGTGCCAGCTCACCCCGGAAGGGACAGGGTCATGGCTACACCTTC. This chain joins TRBV18 and TRBJ1-2; 9 bases match TRBD1. Germline V lookup: CDR1 KGHSH, CDR2 LQKENI. The J segment lost 6 bases and the V segment lost 3 bases, leaving 8 bases of the junction unmatched. This CDR3 has 15 amino acids.

The chain joins TRBV19 to TRBJ2-3; D unclear. The CDR3 spans 14 residues. Per germline, CDR1 LNHDA and CDR2 SQIVND (reference sequence). Trimming left V 7 bases short and J 5 bases short, with 16 bases between. The chain's CDR3 is CASKPALGGDTQYF. CDR3 in DNA: TGTGCCAGTAAACCAGCGCTAGGTGGAGATACGCAGTATTTT.

This rearrangement joins TRBV10-3 to TRBJ2-5; 7 bases are a match to TRBD1. The germline gives CDR1 ENHRY, CDR2 SYGVKD. The CDR3 is 15 residues long. With 2 bases clipped from V and 4 bases from J, the junction kept 7 bases outside the gene matches. The CDR3 DNA reads TGTGCCATCAGTGAGCTCCTACAGGGGCGAGAGACCCAGTACTTC. Translated: CAISELLQGRETQYF.

This chain links TRBV5-1 with TRBJ2-5; tentative D call: TRBD1 (5 bases). Germline lookup yields CDR1 SGHRS and CDR2 YFSETQ. CDR3 size: 16 residues. Trimming cost V 0 bases and J 3 bases, with 15 bases left between them. The CDR3 loop reads CASSLEIRTPKETQYF. DNA for the CDR3: TGCGCCAGCAGCTTGGAAATAAGGACACCCAAAGAGACCCAGTACTTC.

V gene TRBV5-1 combines with J gene TRBJ2-3, with 12 bases that match TRBD2. CDR1 and CDR2 (germline): SGHRS, YFSETQ. The CDR3 has 17 amino acids. V lost 1 base to trimming and J lost 7 bases; unmatched junction nucleotides: 10. This CDR3 reads CASSLSGLAGGQNTQYF. The CDR3 nucleotides are TGCGCCAGCAGCTTGTCGGGTCTAGCGGGGGGGCAAAATACGCAGTATTTT.

The gene calls are TRBV29-1 and TRBJ1-2; 7 positions match TRBD1. Per the germline V gene, CDR1 is SQVTM and CDR2 is ANQGSEA. V dropped 7 bases and J dropped 8; count of bases not matched to a gene: 10. This CDR3 is built from 12 residues. CDR3 amino acids: CSGRDSRYGYTF. CDR3 sequence (DNA): TGCAGCGGCCGGGACAGTCGGTACGGCTACACCTTC. The entire variable domain, with the rest obtained from reference TRBV29-1 and TRBJ1-2, is as follows: SAVISQKPSRDICQRGTSLTIQCQVDSQVTMMFWYRQQPGQSLTLIATANQGSEATYESGFVIDKFPISRPNLTFSTLTVSNMSPEDSSIYLCSGRDSRYGYTFGSGTRLTVV.

V is TRBV6-4 and J is TRBJ2-1; 10 nucleotides line up with TRBD2. This CDR3 is built from 16 residues. The V and J ends lost 5 bases and 5 bases, in that order; junction bases with no gene match: 9. Germline V gives CDR1 MRHNA, CDR2 SNTAGT. This CDR3 is CASSSSSGSGDNEQFF. The CDR3 DNA reads TGTGCCAGCAGTTCATCTAGCGGGAGTGGCGACAATGAGCAGTTCTTC.

Here the CDR3 DNA reads TGTGCCAGCAGCGTGACTCCCCGGCATGAGCAGTTCTTC. This encodes CASSVTPRHEQFF. The rearrangement links TRBV12-3 or TRBV12-4 to TRBJ2-1; D unclear. The CDR3 is 13 residues long. V gave up 6 bases and J gave up 8 bases, with 14 bases separating them.

This chain links TRBV18 with TRBJ2-3; 10 nucleotides line up with TRBD2. CDR1 is KGHSH, CDR2 LQKENI, per germline. V shed 0 bases and J 6 bases; nucleotides not matched to a gene: 6. The CDR3 covers 16 residues. This chain's CDR3 is CASSPPLAGGKDTQYF. For the CDR3, the DNA is TGTGCCAGCTCACCACCTTTAGCGGGGGGAAAGGATACGCAGTATTTT.

The chain recombines TRBV3-1 (or the pseudogene TRBV3-2) with TRBJ1-4; D might be TRBD1 (6 bases). The CDR3 has 14 amino acids. The V end lost 4 bases, the J end lost 2 bases, and 8 bases lay between the germline ends. The germline V gene encodes CDR1 LGHDT and CDR2 YNNKEL (reference sequence). CDR3 sequence reads: CASSLQGTNEKLFF. The CDR3 DNA reads TGTGCCAGCAGCCTTCAGGGGACTAATGAAAAACTGTTTTTT.

The rearrangement uses TRBV2 and TRBJ1-3; 7 nucleotides align to TRBD1. CDR3 size: 14 residues. After removal of 6 bases from V and 2 bases from J, the junction contained 4 bases not matched to a gene. Germline CDR1 SNHLY, CDR2 FYNNEI. The CDR3 DNA is TGTGCCAGCAGAGGACAGGCTACTGGAAACACCATATATTTT. Its protein product is CASRGQATGNTIYF.

This clone was detected only once. The rearrangement joins TRBV27 to TRBJ1-1; D is unresolved. The CDR3 sequence is 14 residues long. Germline-derived CDR1 and CDR2 are MNHEY and SMNVEV (reference sequence). Between the trimmed V and J ends, which lost 5 bases and 0 bases, there was a span of 10 bases. The CDR3 DNA is TGTGCCAGCAGTCCATCGGTCCTGAACACTGAAGCTTTCTTT. Protein sequence: CASSPSVLNTEAFF.

This sequence joins TRBV7-8 and TRBJ2-3, with 9 positions matching TRBD2. The CDR3 is made up of 14 amino acids. Per the germline V gene, CDR1 is SGHVS and CDR2 is FQNEAQ. The V segment lost 3 bases and the J segment 4 bases; nucleotides outside the gene matches: 2. The CDR3 protein is CASSFLAGADTQYF. The CDR3 bases are TGTGCCAGCAGCTTCTTAGCGGGGGCAGATACGCAGTATTTT. Full variable domain (outside the CDR3, taken from reference TRBV7-8 and TRBJ2-3): GAGVSQSPRYKVAKRGQDVALRCDPISGHVSLFWYQQALGQGPEFLTYFQNEAQLDKSGLPSDRFFAERPEGSVSTLKIQRTQQEDSAVYLCASSFLAGADTQYFGPGTRLTVL.